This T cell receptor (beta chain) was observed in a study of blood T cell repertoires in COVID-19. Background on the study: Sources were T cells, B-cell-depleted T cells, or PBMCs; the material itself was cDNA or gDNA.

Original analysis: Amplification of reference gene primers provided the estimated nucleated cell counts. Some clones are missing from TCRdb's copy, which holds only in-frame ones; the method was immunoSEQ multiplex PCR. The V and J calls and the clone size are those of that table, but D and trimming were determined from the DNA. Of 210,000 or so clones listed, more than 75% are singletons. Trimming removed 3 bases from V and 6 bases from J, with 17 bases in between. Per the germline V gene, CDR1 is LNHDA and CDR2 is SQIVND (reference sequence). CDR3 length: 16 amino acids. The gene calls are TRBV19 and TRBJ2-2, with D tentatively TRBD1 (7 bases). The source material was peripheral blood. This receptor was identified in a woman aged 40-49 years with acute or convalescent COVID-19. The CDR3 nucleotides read TGTGCCAGTAGTATTGGAGGGGGCGGGTTTGCCGGGGAGCTGTTTTTT. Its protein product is CASSIGGGGFAGELFF.